Below, 27 T cell receptor beta chains from the same sample are listed, as sequenced in a study of cytomegalovirus exposure and HLA in healthy donors. The PCR was carried out with 60 Vbeta primers and 13 Jbeta primers. Only in-frame clones appear in the TCRdb table, and some are missing; sequencing was by immunoSEQ multiplex PCR. The data show 150,000 to 200,000 clones, with 70% to 80% seen just once and approximately 2% held by the top ten. Sequenced material: PBMCs. These receptor sequences come from a woman in her twenties or thirties in good health and CMV-seropositive.

This chain links TRBV9 with TRBJ1-1; 7 bases match TRBD1. The CDR3 sequence is 15 residues long. The germline V gene encodes CDR1 SGDLS and CDR2 YYNGEE. V shed 0 bases, J shed 4 bases, and the junction held 6 bases outside the gene matches. The CDR3 loop is CASSVDPNRGTEAFF. The CDR3 DNA follows: TGTGCCAGCAGCGTAGATCCCAACAGGGGCACTGAAGCTTTCTTT.

The V call is TRBV5-5, the J call TRBJ1-1; D not resolved. The CDR3 has 14 amino acids. V lost 0 bases, J lost 1 base, and 7 bases lay in between. CDR1 is SGHKS, CDR2 YYEKEE, per germline (reference sequence). The CDR3 DNA sequence: TGTGCCAGCAGCTTGGGGCCGTCGAACACTGAAGCTTTCTTT. Amino acid sequence: CASSLGPSNTEAFF.

The chain uses TRBV19 and TRBJ1-1; D is unclear. This CDR3 spans 15 amino acids. V shed 7 bases and J shed 0 bases, with 15 bases lying between them. Germline-derived CDR1 and CDR2 are LNHDA and SQIVND (reference sequence). CDR3 in DNA: TGTGCCAGTACGTCAGTGGTGCAGGTGAACACTGAAGCTTTCTTT. Translating gives CASTSVVQVNTEAFF. Together with reference TRBV19 and TRBJ1-1, the CDR3 gives the full variable domain: DGGITQSPKYLFRKEGQNVTLSCEQNLNHDAMYWYRQDPGQGLRLIYYSQIVNDFQKGDIAEGYSVSREKKESFPLTVTSAQKNPTAFYLCASTSVVQVNTEAFFGQGTRLTVV.

The chain recombines TRBV6-5 with TRBJ1-1; D gene uncertain. The CDR3 spans 13 residues. The V end lost 8 bases, the J end lost 6 bases, and 16 bases lay between the germline ends. Germline CDR1 is MNHEY and CDR2 is SVGAGI. The CDR3 is CASSREGIAEAFF. The CDR3 DNA reads TGTGCCAGCTCGAGGGAGGGAATTGCTGAAGCTTTCTTT.

This chain joins TRBV7-8 and TRBJ2-7; D gene ambiguous. There are 13 residues in the CDR3. The germline V gene has CDR1 SGHVS and CDR2 FQNEAQ. V dropped 4 bases and J dropped 1 base, with 8 bases sitting between them. The chain's CDR3 is CASSSRQSYEQYF. CDR3 nucleotides: TGTGCCAGCAGCTCCCGACAATCCTACGAGCAGTACTTC.

The chain has TRBV6-5 and TRBJ1-2; D call uncertain. Trimming removed 2 bases at V and 8 bases at J, with 6 bases between. Germline V gives CDR1 MNHEY, CDR2 SVGAGI. CDR3 size: 11 residues. The CDR3 loop is CASSYGRGYTF. In nucleotides, the CDR3 is TGTGCCAGCAGTTACGGGCGCGGCTACACCTTC.

V gene TRBV6-6 combines with J gene TRBJ2-5; TRBD1 agrees at 7 bases. V shed 5 bases and J 5 bases; nucleotides not matched to a gene: 8. Looked up from germline, CDR1 is MNHNY and CDR2 is SVGAGI (reference sequence). CDR3 length equals 14 residues. The CDR3, as DNA: TGTGCCAGCAGTACCCCACAGGGGCAGGAGACCCAGTACTTC. It specifies CASSTPQGQETQYF.

This clone was detected only once. The genes are TRBV7-6 and TRBJ2-7, with TRBD1 identical over 7 bases. The CDR3 runs to 15 residues. The germline V gene has CDR1 SGHVS and CDR2 FNYEAQ. The J segment lost 4 bases and the V segment lost 7 bases, leaving 13 bases of the junction unmatched. CDR3: CASKSARDSSYEQYF. The CDR3 DNA is TGTGCCAGCAAATCCGCCAGGGACAGTTCATACGAGCAGTACTTC.

The rearrangement joins TRBV5-1 to TRBJ1-4, with 8 bases identical to TRBD1. Germline V lookup: CDR1 SGHRS, CDR2 YFSETQ. The length of the CDR3 is 15 residues. J was trimmed by 4 bases and V by 4 bases; bases with no gene match: 6. In nucleotides, the CDR3 is TGCGCCAGCAGCCTCCGACAGGGGAGTAATGAAAAACTGTTTTTT. Protein: CASSLRQGSNEKLFF.

The CDR3 nucleotides are TGTGCCAGCAATTCGGGACAACCCTACGAGCAGTACTTC. Amino acid sequence: CASNSGQPYEQYF. The genes are TRBV6-6 and TRBJ2-5, with D tentatively TRBD1 (6 bases). The tail of the sequence fits TRBJ2-7 better, so the J call may be wrong. CDR1 and CDR2 from the germline V gene are MNHNY and SVGAGI (reference sequence). CDR3 size: 13 residues.

In its sample, this clone was seen a few times. The chain recombines TRBV30 with TRBJ1-1, with TRBD1 identical over 8 bases. The CDR3 has 13 amino acids. The V gene's germline CDR1 is GTSNPN and CDR2 SVGIG (reference sequence). Unmatched junction bases numbered 1, after V lost 4 bases and J lost 0 bases. The CDR3 DNA sequence: TGTGCCTGGAAGGACAGGGTGAACACTGAAGCTTTCTTT. Residues: CAWKDRVNTEAFF.

The V call is TRBV29-1, the J call TRBJ2-2, with a weak D call TRBD1 (6 bases). Germline V gives CDR1 SQVTM, CDR2 ANQGSEA. Trimming took 6 bases from V and 1 from J, leaving 15 bases between them. This CDR3 is built from 15 residues. This chain's CDR3 is CSVQRGSGNTGELFF. The CDR3 region has the DNA TGCAGCGTCCAAAGGGGGAGTGGGAACACCGGGGAGCTGTTTTTT.

This chain connects TRBV5-4 to TRBJ2-7; 10 nucleotides agree with TRBD2. CDR3 length: 17 residues. Germline assignment: CDR1 SGHNT and CDR2 YYREEE (reference sequence). Trimming took 2 bases from V and 2 from J; bases not matched to a gene: 10. This CDR3 is CASSFVFSGRGTYEQYF. CDR3 DNA: TGTGCCAGCAGCTTCGTTTTCAGCGGGAGGGGAACCTACGAGCAGTACTTC.

This clone was picked up a small number of times. The CDR3, as DNA: TGTGCCAGCAGTGCGGGGACAATGAGGAACACTGAAGCTTTCTTT. Its protein product is CASSAGTMRNTEAFF. The rearrangement links TRBV2 to TRBJ1-1, with a weak D call TRBD1 (6 bases). Germline V gene sequence: CDR1 SNHLY, CDR2 FYNNEI. The CDR3 has 15 residues. Trimming pared 4 bases from V and 1 base from J, leaving 13 bases between. The complete variable domain, with remaining parts taken from reference TRBV2 and TRBJ1-1, reads EPEVTQTPSHQVTQMGQEVILRCVPISNHLYFYWYRQILGQKVEFLVSFYNNEISEKSEIFDDQFSVERPDGSNFTLKIRSTKLEDSAMYFCASSAGTMRNTEAFFGQGTRLTVV.

The genes are TRBV18 and TRBJ1-2, with 7 bases fitting TRBD1. The length of the CDR3 is 14 residues. V was pared by 4 bases and J by 6 bases, with 8 bases of the junction left unmatched. Germline V gene lookup returns CDR1 KGHSH and CDR2 LQKENI. The chain's CDR3 is CASSLTTGANGYTF. The DNA for the CDR3 is TGTGCCAGCTCACTTACCACAGGGGCTAATGGCTACACCTTC.

The chain combines TRBV4-3 with TRBJ1-4; 12 nucleotides agree with TRBD1. The V segment lost 4 bases and the J segment 7 bases; nucleotides outside the gene matches: 7. Looked up from germline, CDR1 is LGHNA and CDR2 is YSLEER. The length of the CDR3 is 16 residues. Written as DNA, the CDR3 is TGCGCCAGCAGCCCGGGACAGGGGGCGGCGGTTGAAAAACTGTTTTTT. Residues: CASSPGQGAAVEKLFF.

The chain links TRBV7-8 to TRBJ2-2; TRBD2 agrees at 13 bases. In germline, CDR1 is SGHVS, CDR2 FQNEAQ. V shed 6 bases and J 4 bases; nucleotides not matched to a gene: 8. This CDR3 comprises 17 residues. CDR3 sequence (DNA): TGTGCCAGCAGACATACTAGCGGGGGGGCGTTCACCGGGGAGCTGTTTTTT. This sequence encodes CASRHTSGGAFTGELFF.

The rearrangement uses TRBV27 and TRBJ2-5, with D perhaps TRBD1 (6 bases). CDR3 length: 13 residues. Trimming pared 2 bases from V and 5 bases from J, leaving 9 bases between. Germline CDR1 MNHEY, CDR2 SMNVEV (reference sequence). The CDR3 sequence: CASSLIGGETQYF. DNA of the CDR3: TGTGCCAGCAGTTTAATAGGGGGTGAGACCCAGTACTTC.

This clone was observed a few times. The chain links TRBV6-5 to TRBJ1-1; TRBD1 is a possible D gene (6 bases). The length of the CDR3 is 12 residues. Germline assignment: CDR1 MNHEY and CDR2 SVGAGI. Between the trimmed V and J ends, which lost 4 bases and 7 bases, there was a span of 10 bases. CDR3 amino acids: CASSFRDIEAFF. The CDR3 DNA reads as TGTGCCAGCAGTTTCCGGGACATTGAAGCTTTCTTT.

The chain couples TRBV14 to TRBJ2-5, with 12 nucleotides matching TRBD1. Trimming cost V 4 bases and J 4 bases; bases outside gene matches: 7. The CDR3 runs to 16 residues. Germline-derived CDR1 and CDR2 are SGHDN and FVKESK. This CDR3 reads CASSPGDRGRGETQYF. In DNA, the CDR3 is TGTGCCAGCAGCCCTGGGGACAGGGGGCGAGGAGAGACCCAGTACTTC. Filled out from reference TRBV14 and TRBJ2-5, the complete variable domain reads EAGVTQFPSHSVIEKGQTVTLRCDPISGHDNLYWYRRVMGKEIKFLLHFVKESKQDESGMPNNRFLAERTGGTYSTLKVQPAELEDSGVYFCASSPGDRGRGETQYFGPGTRLLVL.

This clone was found a few times. The chain combines TRBV30 with TRBJ1-5, with TRBD1 matching 11 bases. The junction had 4 bases not matched to a gene; V was cut back by 2 bases and J by 4 bases. CDR1 and CDR2 (germline): GTSNPN, SVGIG (reference sequence). The CDR3 has 15 amino acids. The CDR3 DNA reads as TGTGCCTGGAGTACGGGACAGGGGGTGAATCAGCCCCAGCATTTT. This codes for CAWSTGQGVNQPQHF.

The gene calls are TRBV9 and TRBJ1-2; tentative D call: TRBD1 (6 bases). The CDR3 is 14 amino acids. Germline V gene lookup returns CDR1 SGDLS and CDR2 YYNGEE. V was trimmed by 3 bases and J by 8 bases, leaving 17 bases between them. CDR3 nucleotides: TGTGCCAGCAGCGAAACTCACAGGGTTGGCGGCTACACCTTC. Protein product: CASSETHRVGGYTF.

This clone was observed many times. This chain connects TRBV2 to TRBJ1-1; 7 bases agree with TRBD1. The CDR3 totals 13 residues. Germline V gene sequence: CDR1 SNHLY, CDR2 FYNNEI. V was clipped by 8 bases and J by 2 bases; unmatched bases: 5. In DNA, the CDR3 is TGTGCCAGCGGGGACAGCTTTAACACTGAAGCTTTCTTT. This gives the protein CASGDSFNTEAFF.

The CDR3 reads CAISDGTVTNQPQHF. The CDR3 DNA reads as TGTGCCATCAGTGACGGGACAGTAACCAATCAGCCCCAGCATTTT. The chain is built from TRBV10-3 and TRBJ1-5; 7 bases match TRBD1. V lost 3 bases, J lost 3 bases, and 5 bases stayed unmatched. Germline-derived CDR1 and CDR2 are ENHRY and SYGVKD. The CDR3 has 15 amino acids.

This chain uses TRBV30 with TRBJ2-1, with D perhaps matching TRBD1 (5 bases). Germline lookup yields CDR1 GTSNPN and CDR2 SVGIG (reference sequence). With 2 bases removed from V and 7 bases from J, the gap between germline ends came to 15 bases. The CDR3 runs 14 residues. CDR3 loop: CAWSLSRTSNEQFF. DNA for the CDR3: TGTGCCTGGAGTCTCTCTAGGACAAGTAATGAGCAGTTCTTC.

The chain uses TRBV2 and TRBJ1-1; D is uncertain. The CDR3 extends over 14 amino acids. Germline CDR1 and CDR2: SNHLY and FYNNEI. V lost 0 bases and J lost 6, with 11 bases in between. The CDR3 DNA reads as TGTGCCAGCAGTGAAGCGAGGGATCTGGCTGAAGCTTTCTTT. Protein product: CASSEARDLAEAFF.

The CDR3 nucleotides read TGTGCCAGTAAATTGACAGGGGGGGACACCGGGGAGCTGTTTTTT. It translates to CASKLTGGDTGELFF. The V call is TRBV19, the J call TRBJ2-2; TRBD1 matches at 9 bases. Germline V gene data show CDR1 as LNHDA and CDR2 as SQIVND (reference sequence). This CDR3 region has 15 residues. The trim removed 7 bases at V and 3 bases at J, leaving 6 bases unmatched.